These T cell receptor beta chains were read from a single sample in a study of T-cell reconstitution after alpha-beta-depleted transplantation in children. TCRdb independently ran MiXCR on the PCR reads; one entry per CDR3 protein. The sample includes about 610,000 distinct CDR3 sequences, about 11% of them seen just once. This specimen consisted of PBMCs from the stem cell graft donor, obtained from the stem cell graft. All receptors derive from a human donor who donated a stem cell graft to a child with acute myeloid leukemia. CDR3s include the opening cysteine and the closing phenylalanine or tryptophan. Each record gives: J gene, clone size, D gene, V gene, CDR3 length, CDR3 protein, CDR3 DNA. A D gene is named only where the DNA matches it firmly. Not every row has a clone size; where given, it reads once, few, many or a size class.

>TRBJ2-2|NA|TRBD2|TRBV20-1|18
CSARFMSGRMPNTGELFF
TGCAGTGCTAGGTTTATGAGCGGGAGAATGCCGAACACCGGGGAGCTGTTTTTT
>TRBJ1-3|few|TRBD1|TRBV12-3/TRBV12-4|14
CASSDRGSGNTIYF
TGTGCCAGCAGTGACAGGGGATCTGGAAACACCATATATTTT
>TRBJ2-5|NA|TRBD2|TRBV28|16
CASSWMTSGQQETQYF
TGTGCCAGCAGTTGGATGACTAGCGGGCAACAAGAGACCCAGTACTTC
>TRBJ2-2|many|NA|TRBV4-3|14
CASSLLGQTGELFF
TGCGCCAGCAGTCTTTTAGGACAGACCGGGGAGCTGTTTTTT
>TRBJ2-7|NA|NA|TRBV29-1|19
CSVEAETGASPEEAYKQYF
TGCAGCGTTGAAGCCGAGACGGGGGCTTCCCCGGAGGAAGCCTACAAGCAGTACTTC
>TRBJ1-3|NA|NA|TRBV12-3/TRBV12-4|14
CASSPRGGGNTIYF
TGTGCCAGCAGTCCCAGGGGAGGTGGAAACACCATATATTTT
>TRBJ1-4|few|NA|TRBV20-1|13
CSARRGENEKLFF
TGCAGTGCTCGGAGGGGGGAGAATGAAAAACTGTTTTTT
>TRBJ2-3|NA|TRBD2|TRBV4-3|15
CASSPSGGGTDTQYF
TGCGCCAGCAGCCCCTCGGGGGGTGGCACAGATACGCAGTATTTT
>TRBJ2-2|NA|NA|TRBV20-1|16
CSARQASRGSTGELFF
TGCAGTGCTAGACAGGCTAGCCGGGGGAGCACCGGGGAGCTGTTTTTT
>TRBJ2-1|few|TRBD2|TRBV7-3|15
CASSPLAGARNEQFF
TGTGCCAGCAGCCCCCTCGCGGGAGCAAGGAATGAGCAGTTCTTC
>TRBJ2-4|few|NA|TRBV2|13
CASVGLWENIQYF
TGTGCCAGCGTGGGCCTATGGGAAAACATTCAGTACTTC
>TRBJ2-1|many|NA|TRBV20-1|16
CSAPPLWGDSYNEQFF
TGCAGTGCTCCGCCATTATGGGGCGACAGCTACAATGAGCAGTTCTTC
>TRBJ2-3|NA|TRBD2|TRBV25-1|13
CATRLAGGPWYYF
TGTGCCACGCGACTAGCGGGAGGGCCATGGTACTATTTT
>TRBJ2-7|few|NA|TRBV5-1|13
CASTGGNTYEQYF
TGCGCCAGCACCGGAGGGAACACCTACGAGCAGTACTTC
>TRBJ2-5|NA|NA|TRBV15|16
CATSRVPTGLGETQYF
TGTGCCACCAGCAGAGTCCCGACAGGCCTGGGAGAGACCCAGTACTTC
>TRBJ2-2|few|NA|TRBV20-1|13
CSAPGGNTGELFF
TGCAGTGCACCAGGAGGGAACACCGGGGAGCTGTTTTTT
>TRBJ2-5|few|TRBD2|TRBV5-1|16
CASSLGLAAPGETQYF
TGCGCCAGCAGCCTGGGACTAGCGGCCCCGGGGGAGACCCAGTACTTC
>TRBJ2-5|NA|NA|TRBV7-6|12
CASSTYGETQYF
TGTGCCAGCAGCACATATGGGGAGACCCAGTACTTC
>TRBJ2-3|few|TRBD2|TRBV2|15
CASSATSGSLDTQYF
TGTGCCAGCAGTGCTACTAGCGGGAGTTTAGATACGCAGTATTTT
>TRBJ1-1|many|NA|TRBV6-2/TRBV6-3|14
CASSYLRRDTEAFF
TGTGCCAGCAGTTACCTGAGGAGGGACACTGAAGCTTTCTTT
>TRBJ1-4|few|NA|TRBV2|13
CASSEVRVEKLFF
TGTGCCAGCAGTGAAGTGAGGGTTGAAAAACTGTTTTTT
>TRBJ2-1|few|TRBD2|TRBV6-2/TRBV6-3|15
CASSDGGRLYNEQFF
TGTGCCAGCAGCGACGGCGGGAGGCTATACAATGAGCAGTTCTTC
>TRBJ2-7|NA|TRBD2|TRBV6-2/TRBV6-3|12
CASSYREDEQYF
TGTGCCAGCAGTTACCGGGAGGACGAGCAGTACTTC
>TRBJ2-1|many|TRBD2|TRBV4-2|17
CASSQDLSSGSYNEQFF
TGTGCCAGCAGCCAAGATTTGTCTAGCGGGAGCTACAATGAGCAGTTCTTC
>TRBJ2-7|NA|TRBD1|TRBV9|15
CASSFKGTGPHEQYF
TGTGCCAGCAGCTTCAAAGGGACAGGGCCGCACGAGCAGTACTTC
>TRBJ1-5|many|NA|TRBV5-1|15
CASSLDGDSNQPQHF
TGCGCCAGCAGCTTGGACGGTGATAGCAATCAGCCCCAGCATTTT
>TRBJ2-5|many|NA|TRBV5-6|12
CASSLEPETQYF
TGTGCCAGCAGCTTGGAACCAGAGACCCAGTACTTC
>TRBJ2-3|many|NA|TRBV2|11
CASKLTDTQYF
TGTGCCAGCAAGCTGACAGATACGCAGTATTTT
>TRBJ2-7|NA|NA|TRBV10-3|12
CAIRTDSYEQYF
TGTGCCATTCGGACCGATTCCTACGAGCAGTACTTC
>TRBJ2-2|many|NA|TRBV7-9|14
CASSPRSMVGELFF
TGTGCCAGCAGCCCGAGGAGTATGGTCGGGGAGCTGTTTTTT